The subject of this entry is one T cell receptor beta chain. Per the original data handling: Estimation of nucleated cell counts relied on the amplification of reference gene primers. Data came from immunoSEQ multiplex PCR; TCRdb stores just in-frame clones and leaves some out. From that table come the V and J calls and clone size; the DNA was used to work out D and trimming. The data show 250,000 to 300,000 clones, around 83% seen once. The entry originates in a study of blood T cell repertoires in COVID-19. On the study more broadly: From the United States, Italy and Spain came samples of acute and convalescent COVID-19. The cDNA or gDNA used as material had been derived from T cells, B-cell-depleted T cells, or PBMCs.

The CDR3 loop spans 13 amino acids. J gave up 4 bases and V 4 bases, and 1 base lay outside the gene matches. Germline V gives CDR1 LGHDT, CDR2 YNNKEL (reference sequence). The TCR sequence derives from an elderly man with acute or convalescent COVID-19. Sample: peripheral blood. The chain combines TRBV3-1 (or the pseudogene TRBV3-2) with TRBJ1-2; the match to TRBD1 covers 9 bases. The CDR3: CASSPGQGYGYTF. The DNA for the CDR3 is TGTGCCAGCAGCCCGGGACAGGGCTATGGCTACACCTTC.